Listed below are T cell receptor beta chains from one sample, sequenced in a study of metastatic and nonmetastatic thyroid tumors. TCRdb re-processed the PCR reads through MiXCR. The table shows over 25,000 clones, with about a tenth occurring only once. Sequencing input: blood. The receptors here all came from a female donor with papillary thyroid cancer or a benign thyroid nodule (not recorded which). Some clones in this sample may be carry-over from other donors' samples. Both conserved end residues are part of each CDR3. A D gene is named only where the DNA matches it firmly. Some rows mark clone size as missing; the rest say once, few, many or name a class of expanded clone.

D | J | V | size | CDR3 | DNA
. | TRBJ1-1 | TRBV6-2/TRBV6-3 | many | CASSYPSEAFF | TGTGCCAGCAGTTACCCCTCTGAAGCTTTCTTT
TRBD2 | TRBJ2-2 | TRBV6-5 | . | CASTGLAGRTGELFF | TGTGCCAGCACCGGACTAGCGGGACGGACCGGGGAGCTGTTTTTT
TRBD2 | TRBJ2-3 | TRBV20-1 | many | CSARDLRGGRATDTQYF | TGCAGTGCTAGAGATCTTAGGGGCGGGAGGGCCACAGATACGCAGTATTTT
TRBD1 | TRBJ1-5 | TRBV20-1 | many | CSARRQGGQPQHF | TGCAGTGCTAGAAGACAGGGGGGGCAGCCCCAGCATTTT
. | TRBJ1-2 | TRBV30 | many | CAFSGVNYGYTF | TGTGCCTTCTCGGGGGTGAACTATGGCTACACCTTC
TRBD1 | TRBJ1-4 | TRBV4-2 | many | CASSQGGGQFNEKLFF | TGTGCCAGCAGCCAAGGTGGGGGACAGTTCAATGAAAAACTGTTTTTT
TRBD1 | TRBJ1-2 | TRBV5-1 | many | CASSLTGGDGYTF | TGCGCCAGCAGCCTGACAGGGGGAGATGGCTACACCTTC
. | TRBJ1-6 | TRBV14 | many | CASSLRSSYNSPLHF | TGTGCCAGCAGCCTTCGAAGCTCCTATAATTCACCCCTCCACTTT
TRBD1 | TRBJ1-6 | TRBV18 | . | CASSPPGGGEGRPLHF | TGTGCCAGCTCACCACCGGGAGGGGGCGAAGGGCGACCCCTCCACTTT
. | TRBJ2-4 | TRBV6-1 | many | CASSEAFRNIQYF | TGTGCCAGCAGTGAAGCTTTTCGAAACATTCAGTACTTC